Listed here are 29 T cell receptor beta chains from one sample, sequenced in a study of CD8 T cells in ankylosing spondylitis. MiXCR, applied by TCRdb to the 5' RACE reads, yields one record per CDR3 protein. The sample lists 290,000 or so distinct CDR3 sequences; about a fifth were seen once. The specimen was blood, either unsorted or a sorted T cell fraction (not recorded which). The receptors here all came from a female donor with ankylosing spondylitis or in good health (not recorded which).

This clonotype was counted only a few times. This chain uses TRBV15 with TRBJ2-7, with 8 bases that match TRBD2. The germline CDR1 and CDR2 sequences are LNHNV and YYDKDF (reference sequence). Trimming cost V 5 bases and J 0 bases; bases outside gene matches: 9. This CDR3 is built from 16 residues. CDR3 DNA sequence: TGTGCCACCAGCCCCTTAGGCAGCGGGAGCTCCTACGAGCAGTACTTC. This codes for CATSPLGSGSSYEQYF.

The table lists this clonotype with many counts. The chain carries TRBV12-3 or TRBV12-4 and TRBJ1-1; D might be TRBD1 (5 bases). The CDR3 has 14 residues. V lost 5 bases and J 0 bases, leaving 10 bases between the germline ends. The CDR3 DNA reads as TGTGCCAGCAGTCCCGGGACGGTGAACACTGAAGCTTTCTTT. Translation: CASSPGTVNTEAFF.

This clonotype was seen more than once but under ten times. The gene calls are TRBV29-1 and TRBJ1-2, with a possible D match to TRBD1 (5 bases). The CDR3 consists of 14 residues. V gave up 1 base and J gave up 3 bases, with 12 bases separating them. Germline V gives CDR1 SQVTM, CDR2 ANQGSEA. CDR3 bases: TGCAGCGTTGAAGGCCCCGGGACGTACTATGGCTACACCTTC. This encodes CSVEGPGTYYGYTF.

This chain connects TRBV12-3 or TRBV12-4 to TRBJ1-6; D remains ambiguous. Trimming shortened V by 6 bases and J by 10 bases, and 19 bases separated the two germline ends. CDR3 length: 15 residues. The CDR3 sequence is CASSRLGSVGSPLHF. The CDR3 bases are TGTGCCAGCAGCCGCCTGGGGTCGGTAGGGTCACCCCTCCACTTT.

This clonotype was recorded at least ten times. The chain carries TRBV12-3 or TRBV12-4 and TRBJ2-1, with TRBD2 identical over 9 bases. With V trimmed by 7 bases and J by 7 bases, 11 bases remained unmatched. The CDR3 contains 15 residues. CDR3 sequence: CASILAGGPVNEQFF. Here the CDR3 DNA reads TGTGCCAGCATTCTCGCGGGAGGGCCGGTGAATGAGCAGTTCTTC.

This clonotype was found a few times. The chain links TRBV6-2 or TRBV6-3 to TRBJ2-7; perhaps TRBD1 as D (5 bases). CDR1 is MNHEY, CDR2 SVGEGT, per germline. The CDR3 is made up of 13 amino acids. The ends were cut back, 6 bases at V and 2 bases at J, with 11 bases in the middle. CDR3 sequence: CASRLQDTYEQYF. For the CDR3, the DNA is TGTGCCAGCAGACTACAGGATACCTACGAGCAGTACTTC.

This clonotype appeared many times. CDR3 protein: CSVLNPRDRGTDTQYF. The CDR3 DNA follows: TGCAGCGTCCTCAATCCCCGGGACAGGGGTACAGATACGCAGTATTTT. The chain carries TRBV29-1 and TRBJ2-3; 10 bases match TRBD1. J gave up 3 bases and V 6 bases, and 12 bases lay outside the gene matches. Germline CDR1 SQVTM, CDR2 ANQGSEA. The CDR3 sequence is 16 residues long.

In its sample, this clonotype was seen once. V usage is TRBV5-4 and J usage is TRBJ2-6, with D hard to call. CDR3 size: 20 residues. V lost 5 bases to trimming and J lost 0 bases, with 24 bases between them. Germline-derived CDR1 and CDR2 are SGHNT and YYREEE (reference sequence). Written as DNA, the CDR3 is TGTGCCAGCAGTTACCTAGACCCCTACATCTCCCGCTCTGGGGCCAACGTCCTGACTTTC. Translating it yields CASSYLDPYISRSGANVLTF.

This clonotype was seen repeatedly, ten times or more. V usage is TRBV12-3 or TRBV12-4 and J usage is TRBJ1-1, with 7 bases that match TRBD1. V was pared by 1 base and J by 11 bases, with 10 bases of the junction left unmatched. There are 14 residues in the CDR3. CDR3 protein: CASSLGRGWDEAFF. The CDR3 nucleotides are TGTGCCAGCAGTTTAGGCAGGGGGTGGGATGAGGCTTTCTTT.

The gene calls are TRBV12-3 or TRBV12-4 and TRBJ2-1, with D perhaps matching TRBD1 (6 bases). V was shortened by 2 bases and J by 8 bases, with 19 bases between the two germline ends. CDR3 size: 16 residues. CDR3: CASSLRGGVNADEQFF. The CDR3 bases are TGTGCCAGCAGTTTACGAGGGGGTGTGAATGCCGATGAGCAGTTCTTC.

The CDR3 nucleotides are TGTGCCAGCAGCCCACTCGGTTTCACAGATACGCAGTATTTT. This encodes CASSPLGFTDTQYF. The gene calls are TRBV9 and TRBJ2-3; D remains ambiguous. Deletions cut 4 bases from V and 2 bases from J, with 11 bases between. The CDR3 sequence is 14 residues long. Germline CDR1 and CDR2: SGDLS and YYNGEE.

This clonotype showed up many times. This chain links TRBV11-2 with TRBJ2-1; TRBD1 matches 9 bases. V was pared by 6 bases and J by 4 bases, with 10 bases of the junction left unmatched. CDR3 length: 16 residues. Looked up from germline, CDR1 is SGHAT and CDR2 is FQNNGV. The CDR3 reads CASRRLRDRVYNEQFF. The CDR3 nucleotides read TGTGCCAGCAGACGCCTCCGGGACAGGGTGTACAATGAGCAGTTCTTC.

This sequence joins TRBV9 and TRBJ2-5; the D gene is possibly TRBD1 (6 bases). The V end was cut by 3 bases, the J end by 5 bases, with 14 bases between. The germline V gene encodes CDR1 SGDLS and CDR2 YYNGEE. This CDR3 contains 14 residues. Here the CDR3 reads CASSALQGRETQYF. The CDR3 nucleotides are TGTGCCAGCAGCGCGTTACAGGGTAGGGAGACCCAGTACTTC.

The CDR3 coding sequence is TGCAGTGCTGCCGGGACAGGGGGTGGTGGCTACACCTTC. It yields the protein CSAAGTGGGGYTF. V and J are TRBV20-1 and TRBJ1-2, with 11 bases fitting TRBD1. The V segment lost 5 bases and the J segment 7 bases; nucleotides outside the gene matches: 6. The length of the CDR3 is 13 residues. Germline CDR1 DFQATT, CDR2 SNEGSKA (reference sequence).

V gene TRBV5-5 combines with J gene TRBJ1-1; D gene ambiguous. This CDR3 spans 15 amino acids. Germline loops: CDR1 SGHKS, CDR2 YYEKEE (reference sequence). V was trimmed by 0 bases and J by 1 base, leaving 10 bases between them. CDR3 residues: CASSLVDEANTEAFF. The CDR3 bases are TGTGCCAGCAGCTTGGTCGACGAAGCGAACACTGAAGCTTTCTTT.

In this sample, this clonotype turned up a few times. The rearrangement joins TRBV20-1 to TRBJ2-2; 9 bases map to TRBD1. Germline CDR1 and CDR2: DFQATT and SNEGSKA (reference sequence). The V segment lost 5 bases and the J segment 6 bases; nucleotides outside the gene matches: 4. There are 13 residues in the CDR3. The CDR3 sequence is CSAGTGQAGELFF. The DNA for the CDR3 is TGCAGTGCTGGGACAGGGCAGGCCGGGGAGCTGTTTTTT.

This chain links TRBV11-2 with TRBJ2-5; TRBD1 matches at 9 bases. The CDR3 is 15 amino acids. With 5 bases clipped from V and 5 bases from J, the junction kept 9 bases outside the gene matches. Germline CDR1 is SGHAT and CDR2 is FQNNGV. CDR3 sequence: CASSIYRGRGETQYF. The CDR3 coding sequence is TGTGCCAGCAGCATATACAGGGGGCGCGGGGAGACCCAGTACTTC.

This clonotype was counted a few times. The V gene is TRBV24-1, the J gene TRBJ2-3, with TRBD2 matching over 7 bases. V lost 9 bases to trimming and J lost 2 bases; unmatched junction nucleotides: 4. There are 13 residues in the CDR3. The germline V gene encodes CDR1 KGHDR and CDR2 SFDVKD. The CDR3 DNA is TGTGCCACCCCTAGCGGCTACACAGATACGCAGTATTTT. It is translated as CATPSGYTDTQYF.

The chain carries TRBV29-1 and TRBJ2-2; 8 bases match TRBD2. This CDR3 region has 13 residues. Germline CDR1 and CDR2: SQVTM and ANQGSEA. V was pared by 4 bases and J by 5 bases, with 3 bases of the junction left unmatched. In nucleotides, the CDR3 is TGCAGCGTTGGTTCGGGGGGGACCGGGGAGCTGTTTTTT. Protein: CSVGSGGTGELFF.

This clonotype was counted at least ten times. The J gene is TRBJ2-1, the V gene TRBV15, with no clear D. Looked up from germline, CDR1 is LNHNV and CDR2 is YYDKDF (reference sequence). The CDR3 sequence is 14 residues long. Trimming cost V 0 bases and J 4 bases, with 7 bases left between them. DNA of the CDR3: TGTGCCACCAGCAGAGAGGGATCGTACAATGAGCAGTTCTTC. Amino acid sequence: CATSREGSYNEQFF. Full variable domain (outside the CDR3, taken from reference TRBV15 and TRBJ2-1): DAMVIQNPRYQVTQFGKPVTLSCSQTLNHNVMYWYQQKSSQAPKLLFHYYDKDFNNEADTPDNFQSRRPNTSFCFLDIRSPGLGDTAMYLCATSREGSYNEQFFGPGTRLTVL.

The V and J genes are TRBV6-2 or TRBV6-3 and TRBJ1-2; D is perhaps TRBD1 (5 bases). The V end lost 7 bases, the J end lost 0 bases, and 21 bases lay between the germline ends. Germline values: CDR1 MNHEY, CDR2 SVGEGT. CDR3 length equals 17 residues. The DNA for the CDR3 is TGTGCCAGCAAGCCCACCTCGGGACGACTGCCTAACTATGGCTACACCTTC. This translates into CASKPTSGRLPNYGYTF.

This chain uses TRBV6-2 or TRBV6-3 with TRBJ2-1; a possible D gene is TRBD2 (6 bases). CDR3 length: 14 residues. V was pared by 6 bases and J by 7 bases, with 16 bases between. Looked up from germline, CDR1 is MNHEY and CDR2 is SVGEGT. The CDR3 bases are TGTGCCAGCAGCCGGAGGGCCGGGGGTAATGAGCAGTTCTTC. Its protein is CASSRRAGGNEQFF.

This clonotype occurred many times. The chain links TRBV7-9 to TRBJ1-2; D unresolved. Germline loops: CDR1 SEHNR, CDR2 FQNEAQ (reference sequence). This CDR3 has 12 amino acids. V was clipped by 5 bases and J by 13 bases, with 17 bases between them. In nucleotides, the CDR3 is TGTGCCAGCAGCACCCCGGGCAGGCAGGTCACCTTC. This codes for CASSTPGRQVTF.

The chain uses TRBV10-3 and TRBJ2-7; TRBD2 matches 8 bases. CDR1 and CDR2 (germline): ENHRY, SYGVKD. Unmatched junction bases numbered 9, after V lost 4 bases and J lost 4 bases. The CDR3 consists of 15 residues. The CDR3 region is CAISALSGTMYEQYF. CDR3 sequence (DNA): TGTGCCATCAGTGCCCTTAGCGGGACTATGTACGAGCAGTACTTC.

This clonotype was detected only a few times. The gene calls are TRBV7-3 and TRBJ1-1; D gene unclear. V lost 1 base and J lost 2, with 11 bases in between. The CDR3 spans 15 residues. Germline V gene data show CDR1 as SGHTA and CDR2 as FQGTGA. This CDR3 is CASSLRSLPNTEAFF. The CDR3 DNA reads TGTGCCAGCAGCTTAAGGTCGTTACCTAACACTGAAGCTTTCTTT.

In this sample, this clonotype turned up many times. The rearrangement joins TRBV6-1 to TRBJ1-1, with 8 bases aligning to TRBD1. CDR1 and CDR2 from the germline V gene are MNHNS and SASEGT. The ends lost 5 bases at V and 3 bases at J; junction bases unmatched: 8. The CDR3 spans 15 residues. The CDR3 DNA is TGTGCCAGCAGTCCCGGGACAGGATCGGACACTGAAGCTTTCTTT. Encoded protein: CASSPGTGSDTEAFF.

The CDR3 DNA reads TGTGCCTGGAGTCAGGTGGACGGCTACACCTTC. Amino acids: CAWSQVDGYTF. The chain links TRBV30 to TRBJ1-2; D gene ambiguous. From germline, CDR1 is GTSNPN and CDR2 SVGIG (reference sequence). There are 11 residues in the CDR3. V shed 2 bases and J shed 8 bases, with 9 bases lying between them.

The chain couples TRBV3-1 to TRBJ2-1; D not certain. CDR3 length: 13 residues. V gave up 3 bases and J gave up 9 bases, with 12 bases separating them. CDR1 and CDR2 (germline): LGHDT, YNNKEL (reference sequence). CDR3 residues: CASSQPLGAEQFF. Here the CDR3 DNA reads TGTGCCAGCAGCCAGCCTCTTGGTGCTGAGCAGTTCTTC.

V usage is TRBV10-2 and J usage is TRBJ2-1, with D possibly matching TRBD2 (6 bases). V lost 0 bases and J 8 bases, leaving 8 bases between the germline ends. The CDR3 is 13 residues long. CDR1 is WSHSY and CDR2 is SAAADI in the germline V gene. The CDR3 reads CASSESAGYEQFF. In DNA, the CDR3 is TGCGCCAGCAGTGAGTCGGCGGGGTATGAGCAGTTCTTC.